This T cell receptor (beta chain) emerged from a study of OX40 agonist ivuxolimab in advanced cancers. Looking at the study overall: Ivuxolimab, which targeted the costimulatory receptor OX40 (CD134), was an agonistic, fully human IgG2 monoclonal antibody. Intravenous ivuxolimab was administered to patients every 2 weeks at six dose levels: 0.01, 0.1, 0.3, 1.5, 3 and 10 mg/kg. Among the roughly 52 dose-escalation patients, around 19 had hepatocellular carcinoma, 15 or so melanoma, 9 renal cell carcinoma and 9 head and neck cancer. In the dose-escalation cohort, 70% to 85% of patients were male, and the mean age was roughly 60 years, with a range of 23 to 79. Prior anti-PD-1, anti-PD-L1 or anti-CTLA-4 therapy was permitted, and checkpoint inhibitors had been received by about 37% of dose-escalation patients. Partial responses occurred in three dose-escalation patients, of whom one had hepatocellular carcinoma and two had cutaneous melanoma. Peripheral TCRbeta sequencing aimed to test whether ivuxolimab altered TCR sequence diversity and caused clonal T-cell expansion. The paper covers the monotherapy dose-escalation part of the phase I ivuxolimab trial, which included N ≈ 50 patients. General findings and caveats noted by the study authors: In partial responders in the 0.1-3.0 mg/kg groups, normalized peripheral clonal expansion was found to be among the lowest, especially among CD8+ T cells. Low levels of normalized T-cell clonal expansion were also shown by some nonresponding patients. The antigen specificity of the peripheral T cells that underwent clonal expansion was not determined. At doses of 0.1 to 3.0 mg/kg, clonal expansion of both CD4+ and CD8+ T cells in blood was seen between baseline and week 6. After ivuxolimab, expanded clones were on average more numerous among CD8+ T cells than among CD4+ T cells.

To sequence the TCRbeta CDR3 region, genomic DNA was isolated from the sorted cells. TCRbeta CDR3 regions were sequenced using the immunoSEQ Assay. Imported from immuneACCESS, the table was reduced by TCRdb to in-frame sequences with V and J called. These copies leave out some clones; in studies compared against another copy, an unresolved V gene accounts for under half, and the cause of the remainder is not known. The sample table records about 48,000 clones; around nine tenths of these occur just once. The top ten clonotypes cover around 1.8% of the sample. V and J are truncated by 5 bases and 0 bases respectively, leaving an intervening sequence of 13 bases. From a lookup of the germline V gene, CDR1 and CDR2 are MNHEY and SVGAGI. The CDR3 holds 15 amino acids from the cysteine to the phenylalanine. The read is trimmed to its CDR3 DNA, 45 bases read in frame from base 1. Patients with autoimmune disease history or receiving systemic immunosuppression were excluded from the trial. Peripheral blood for TCR sequencing was collected from all dose cohorts at baseline, on cycle 4 day 1, and on cycle 7 day 1. Samples were obtained from an open-label, multicenter, first-in-human phase I dose-escalation trial of ivuxolimab. Adults with locally advanced or metastatic melanoma, renal cell, hepatocellular, or head and neck squamous cell carcinoma were enrolled in the trial. CD4+ and CD8+ T cells were sorted separately from peripheral blood before TCR sequencing.

Comments on this clone: Its target antigen remains unknown. One base away there is no much larger clone; base qualities are not given.

Sequencing was performed on CD4+ or CD8+ T cells sorted from blood, taken in a trial of the OX40 agonist ivuxolimab. The sequence was collected from an adult with an advanced solid tumor such as melanoma, head and neck, liver or kidney cancer. The V and J genes are TRBV6-5 and TRBJ1-1; too little of a D gene remains to name it. The CDR3 corresponds to CASSPPGFMNTEAFF. The DNA reads as follows: TGTGCCAGCAGTCCCCCGGGATTTATGAACACTGAAGCTTTCTTT.